The present TCR beta chain was sequenced within a study of regulatory T cells in long-lasting Graves disease. Many counts were recorded for this clonotype. What it recognizes is unknown. Germline V gives CDR1 MNHEY, CDR2 SVGEGT. The CDR3 sequence is 16 residues long. The V end was cut by 2 bases, the J end by 3 bases, with 14 bases between. Time point reported: newly diagnosed GD, antithyroid drugs for less than 3 months. RNA extracted from PBMCs served as the sequencing template. Study conclusions and caveats: Persistent disease was associated with favored TRBV28 usage and with favored use of TRBJ1-2 and TRBJ2-5.

Construction of the TCR beta libraries employed iRepertoire HTBI primers in conjunction with Arm-PCR of CDR3 regions. Authors' analysis steps: Samples revealed approximately 67 TRBV and fewer than 15 TRBJ segments. TCRdb itself ran the multiplex PCR reads through MiXCR, one entry per CDR3 protein. The V and J calls here are based on TCRdb, not the publication. The sample lists about 540,000 distinct CDR3 sequences; roughly 14% were seen once. A further study also used this sample, focusing on T cells in Graves' hyperthyroidism and ophthalmopathy. That paper adds: In the first-round RT-PCR of the TCR CDR3, the HTBI primer set was used.

Sequences were derived from peripheral blood mononuclear cells (PBMCs), sampled at new diagnosis, from a patient treated with antithyroid drugs. The TCR originated in a man under 40 with Graves disease. The V gene is TRBV6-2 or TRBV6-3, the J gene TRBJ2-1; D is unclear. CDR3 amino acids: CASSYALSPLYNEQFF. The CDR3 DNA reads as TGTGCCAGCAGTTACGCTCTTTCCCCCCTCTACAATGAGCAGTTCTTC.